This entry lists 30 T cell receptor beta chains sequenced from one sample in a study of shared clonotypes between healthy human individuals. Produced via immunoSEQ multiplex PCR; TCRdb's table is partial and in-frame only. Of 330,000 or so clones listed, 70% to 75% are singletons. The sequenced material came from memory CD4+ T cells sorted from blood. The subset: CD45RA-negative fraction. The receptors were gathered from a man younger than 40 in good health.

This sequence joins TRBV5-4 and TRBJ2-1, with D perhaps TRBD2 (6 bases). The CDR3 is 14 residues long. The V gene lost 4 bases and the J gene lost 8 bases, with 16 bases spanning the gap. Germline CDR1 SGHNT, CDR2 YYREEE (reference sequence). The CDR3 DNA reads as TGTGCCAGCAGCAAAAACCGGGAGATCTATGAGCAGTTCTTC. Its translation: CASSKNREIYEQFF.

The chain is built from TRBV19 and TRBJ2-7, with 12 bases matching TRBD2. The CDR3 totals 16 residues. V shed 5 bases and J 0 bases; nucleotides not matched to a gene: 5. The germline V gene encodes CDR1 LNHDA and CDR2 SQIVND (reference sequence). The CDR3 DNA reads as TGTGCCAGTAGTCCCGGACTAGCGGGATCCTCCTACGAGCAGTACTTC. Encoded protein: CASSPGLAGSSYEQYF.

This clone was recorded once. The gene calls are TRBV28 and TRBJ2-7; D possibly corresponds to TRBD1 (6 bases). Germline CDR1 is MDHEN and CDR2 is SYDVKM. The CDR3 is made up of 18 amino acids. V lost 4 bases and J lost 0, with 22 bases in between. The CDR3 coding sequence is TGTGCCAGCAGTTACCCCTTAAGGTGGGACAAGAGCTCCTACGAGCAGTACTTC. Protein: CASSYPLRWDKSSYEQYF. The whole variable domain, remainder taken from reference TRBV28 and TRBJ2-7, is DVKVTQSSRYLVKRTGEKVFLECVQDMDHENMFWYRQDPGLGLRLIYFSYDVKMKEKGDIPEGYSVSREKKERFSLILESASTNQTSMYLCASSYPLRWDKSSYEQYFGPGTRLTVT.

This clone occurred once. The chain employs TRBV9 and TRBJ2-3; unclear D gene. V lost 0 bases, J lost 5 bases, and 7 bases lay in between. CDR3 size: 13 residues. Germline-derived CDR1 and CDR2 are SGDLS and YYNGEE. DNA for the CDR3: TGTGCCAGCAGCGTAGCTACGGGAGATACGCAGTATTTT. Its protein is CASSVATGDTQYF.

The V call is TRBV5-1, the J call TRBJ2-1; 11 bases map to TRBD2. Per germline, CDR1 SGHRS and CDR2 YFSETQ. V lost 0 bases to trimming and J lost 2 bases; unmatched junction nucleotides: 1. This CDR3 region has 16 residues. Here the CDR3 reads CASSLELAGAYNEQFF. DNA for the CDR3: TGCGCCAGCAGCTTGGAACTAGCGGGGGCCTACAATGAGCAGTTCTTC.

CDR3 bases: TGTGCCAGCAGTACCCGGCTAGAGGGGGGCAATGAGCAGTTCTTC. This sequence encodes CASSTRLEGGNEQFF. The genes are TRBV6-5 and TRBJ2-1; the D gene could be TRBD1 or TRBD2 (6 bases each). The CDR3 contains 15 residues. Germline CDR1 reads MNHEY; CDR2 reads SVGAGI. V dropped 5 bases and J dropped 6 bases, with 17 bases sitting between them.

This clone has a single count. V is TRBV19 and J is TRBJ1-5, with 7 bases lining up with TRBD1. After removal of 6 bases from V and 0 bases from J, the junction contained 5 bases not matched to a gene. This CDR3 has 15 residues. The germline CDR1 and CDR2 sequences are LNHDA and SQIVND (reference sequence). The DNA of the CDR3 is TGTGCCAGTAGGACGACAGGGAATAGCAATCAGCCCCAGCATTTT. Translated, it gives CASRTTGNSNQPQHF.

The chain carries TRBV2 and TRBJ1-5; tentative D call: TRBD1 (5 bases). CDR1 SNHLY and CDR2 FYNNEI come from the germline V gene. The CDR3 is 13 residues long. Trimming stripped 6 bases from V and 15 bases from J, with 21 bases between. The CDR3 is CASRGSGYPARHF. The CDR3 DNA sequence: TGTGCCAGCAGAGGGTCAGGGTATCCCGCCCGGCATTTT.

The chain employs TRBV5-5 and TRBJ2-6; D gene unclear. CDR1 and CDR2 (germline): SGHKS, YYEKEE (reference sequence). With 1 base removed from V and 1 base from J, the gap between germline ends came to 0 bases. The CDR3 consists of 13 residues. The CDR3 DNA reads TGTGCCAGCAGCTTGTCTGGGGCCAACGTCCTGACTTTC. It translates to CASSLSGANVLTF.

The chain recombines TRBV7-2 with TRBJ1-4; D possibly corresponds to TRBD1 (5 bases). Trimming pared 5 bases from V and 8 bases from J, leaving 18 bases between. The CDR3 is 15 amino acids. Germline lookup yields CDR1 SGHTA and CDR2 FQGNSA. The CDR3 is CASSQRGGRMEKLFF. Here the CDR3 DNA reads TGTGCCAGCAGCCAGCGGGGGGGAAGGATGGAAAAACTGTTTTTT.

The chain has TRBV4-3 and TRBJ2-5; perhaps TRBD2 as D (7 bases). The CDR3 runs 16 residues. CDR1 LGHNA and CDR2 YSLEER come from the germline V gene. Trimming pared 3 bases from V and 8 bases from J, leaving 22 bases between. Here the CDR3 reads CASSHPKGEGGFTQYF. In nucleotides, the CDR3 is TGCGCCAGCAGCCATCCTAAGGGGGAGGGGGGTTTCACCCAGTACTTC.

The V gene is TRBV11-2, the J gene TRBJ2-1; 7 positions agree with TRBD2. V trimming: 3 bases; J trimming: 10 bases; junction bases outside the gene matches: 15. The CDR3 length is 16 residues. The germline CDR1 and CDR2 sequences are SGHAT and FQNNGV. CDR3 region: CASSFNGGGSFGEQFF. The CDR3 coding sequence is TGTGCCAGCAGCTTTAATGGCGGGGGTTCTTTCGGAGAGCAGTTCTTC.

The rearrangement links TRBV21-1 to TRBJ1-1; TRBD1, the D gene given by the table, was not confirmed from the DNA. TRBV21-1 is termed a pseudogene. The CDR3 covers 14 residues. In nucleotides, the CDR3 is TGTGCCAGCAGCTGGAGACAGGGGGGAACTGAAGCTTTCTTT. This translates into CASSWRQGGTEAFF.

J is TRBJ2-2 and V is TRBV5-4; no clear D gene. CDR3 length equals 15 residues. The germline V gene has CDR1 SGHNT and CDR2 YYREEE (reference sequence). Deletions cut 2 bases from V and 6 bases from J, with 14 bases between. For the CDR3, the DNA is TGTGCCAGCAGCTTCCCTAATGGGGTGGCCGGGGAGCTGTTTTTT. Its protein is CASSFPNGVAGELFF.

The chain joins TRBV9 to TRBJ1-1; D not certain. Deletions cut 4 bases from V and 4 bases from J, with 11 bases between. The CDR3 is made up of 13 amino acids. Germline CDR1 is SGDLS and CDR2 is YYNGEE. CDR3: CASSRLGGTEAFF. The DNA of the CDR3 is TGTGCCAGCAGCCGACTAGGCGGCACTGAAGCTTTCTTT.

V usage is TRBV11-2 and J usage is TRBJ2-3; a possible D gene is TRBD2 (5 bases). Per the germline V gene, CDR1 is SGHAT and CDR2 is FQNNGV. V lost 1 base, J lost 8 bases, and 10 bases lay in between. The CDR3 spans 13 residues. CDR3 DNA sequence: TGTGCCAGCAGCTTAGCCCCGGGGATTACGCAGTATTTT. This encodes CASSLAPGITQYF.

This clone occurred many times. The chain couples TRBV7-2 to TRBJ1-2; D is unclear. The V and J ends lost 5 bases and 0 bases respectively, with 16 bases between them. The CDR3 has 16 residues. CDR1 and CDR2 from the germline V gene are SGHTA and FQGNSA. This CDR3 is CASSRTADGTNYGYTF. DNA of the CDR3: TGTGCCAGCAGCCGTACGGCCGACGGGACTAACTATGGCTACACCTTC.

This chain joins TRBV5-1 and TRBJ2-5, with 8 bases aligning to TRBD1. CDR1 is SGHRS and CDR2 is YFSETQ in the germline V gene. The CDR3 extends over 13 amino acids. After removal of 4 bases from V and 4 bases from J, the junction contained 3 bases not matched to a gene. CDR3 amino acids: CASSAQGGETQYF. Written as DNA, the CDR3 is TGCGCCAGCAGCGCACAGGGGGGAGAGACCCAGTACTTC.

The rearrangement links TRBV2 to TRBJ2-1; no clear D. Germline V lookup: CDR1 SNHLY, CDR2 FYNNEI. V was cut by 5 bases and J by 4 bases, with 9 bases left in between. This CDR3 contains 13 residues. This chain's CDR3 is CASSLTAYNEQFF. In DNA form, the CDR3 reads TGTGCCAGCAGTTTAACAGCTTACAATGAGCAGTTCTTC.

The chain combines TRBV28 with TRBJ2-1; 7 bases align to TRBD2. Losses at the gene ends were 7 bases for V and 4 bases for J; bases not matched to a gene: 13. CDR3 length: 16 residues. Germline CDR1 is MDHEN and CDR2 is SYDVKM. In DNA form, the CDR3 reads TGTGCCAGCACTAAGGGACTAAGCGGGACGTACAATGAGCAGTTCTTC. It yields the protein CASTKGLSGTYNEQFF.

The rearrangement joins TRBV10-1 to TRBJ2-7, with TRBD2 identical over 10 bases. Looked up from germline, CDR1 is WNHNN and CDR2 is SYGVQD (reference sequence). The V gene end was trimmed by 4 bases and the J gene end by 0 bases; junction bases not matched to a gene: 0. The CDR3 is made up of 14 amino acids. CDR3: CASSASGSSYEQYF. In DNA form, the CDR3 reads TGCGCCAGCAGTGCTAGCGGGAGCTCCTACGAGCAGTACTTC.

V gene TRBV15 combines with J gene TRBJ2-3; D possibly corresponds to TRBD1 (5 bases). The CDR3 runs to 16 residues. The V end lost 0 bases, the J end lost 0 bases, and 10 bases lay between the germline ends. Germline loops: CDR1 LNHNV, CDR2 YYDKDF (reference sequence). CDR3 in amino acids: CATSRDPQGSTDTQYF. The CDR3, as DNA: TGTGCCACCAGCAGAGATCCCCAGGGTAGCACAGATACGCAGTATTTT.

The chain uses TRBV5-1 and TRBJ2-3, with 7 bases lining up with TRBD1. V lost 3 bases and J lost 4; bases outside the gene matches: 11. Germline V lookup: CDR1 SGHRS, CDR2 YFSETQ. The CDR3 extends over 16 amino acids. The CDR3 DNA reads TGCGCCAGCAGCTATAAATCAGGGGGAAGTGCAGATACGCAGTATTTT. Encoded protein: CASSYKSGGSADTQYF.

The chain recombines TRBV15 with TRBJ2-7; D call uncertain. Germline CDR1 LNHNV, CDR2 YYDKDF (reference sequence). V was pared by 0 bases and J by 2 bases, with 17 bases between. This CDR3 is built from 17 residues. CDR3 bases: TGTGCCACCAGCAGAGATCTCTCCCGCGGCAGCCCCTACGAGCAGTACTTC. Translation gives CATSRDLSRGSPYEQYF.

This chain links TRBV6-5 with TRBJ2-5; perhaps TRBD2 as D (5 bases). The DNA end is more similar to TRBJ2-7, so the J call may be wrong. CDR3 size: 12 residues. Germline CDR1 MNHEY, CDR2 SVGAGI. CDR3 region: CASSFGAYEQYF. The CDR3 coding sequence is TGTGCCAGCAGTTTCGGGGCCTACGAGCAGTACTTC.

The chain combines TRBV28 with TRBJ2-7, with unresolved D. CDR1 is MDHEN, CDR2 SYDVKM, per germline. The CDR3 covers 10 residues. Trimming stripped 8 bases from V and 7 bases from J, with 9 bases between. The CDR3 region is CASGRREQYF. For the CDR3, the DNA is TGTGCCAGCGGCCGCCGGGAGCAGTACTTC.

The chain employs TRBV6-5 and TRBJ1-2, with D uncertain. Germline values: CDR1 MNHEY, CDR2 SVGAGI. Trimming took off 5 bases at V and 3 bases at J, with 10 bases between the two ends. This CDR3 contains 13 residues. CDR3 residues: CASSATPHYGYTF. The CDR3 DNA follows: TGTGCCAGCAGTGCGACGCCCCACTATGGCTACACCTTC.

This clone was counted a few times. The DNA for the CDR3 is TGTGCCAGCAGCTTAGAGCAGACGGAGCAGTACTTC. Translated, it gives CASSLEQTEQYF. This chain uses TRBV7-9 with TRBJ2-7; D gene unclear. The length of the CDR3 is 12 residues. The germline V and J ends were trimmed by 1 base and 7 bases, with 8 bases remaining between them. Germline lookup yields CDR1 SEHNR and CDR2 FQNEAQ (reference sequence).

The chain employs TRBV7-6 and TRBJ2-7; 8 bases match TRBD2. V lost 0 bases, J lost 4 bases, and 2 bases stayed unmatched. The CDR3 has 14 amino acids. In germline, CDR1 is SGHVS, CDR2 FNYEAQ. CDR3 in DNA: TGTGCCAGCAGCTTAGCTAGCGGGGCATACGAGCAGTACTTC. Encoded protein: CASSLASGAYEQYF. Full variable domain (missing parts from reference TRBV7-6 and TRBJ2-7): GAGVSQSPRYKVTKRGQDVALRCDPISGHVSLYWYRQALGQGPEFLTYFNYEAQQDKSGLPNDRFSAERPEGSISTLTIQRTEQRDSAMYRCASSLASGAYEQYFGPGTRLTVT.

The chain combines TRBV5-1 with TRBJ2-3; a weak D match, TRBD2 (5 bases). V was pared by 0 bases and J by 1 base, with 9 bases between. Germline CDR1 reads SGHRS; CDR2 reads YFSETQ. This CDR3 spans 15 amino acids. As DNA, the CDR3 is TGCGCCAGCAGCTTGGAAGTAGCGCGCACAGATACGCAGTATTTT. Its protein product is CASSLEVARTDTQYF.